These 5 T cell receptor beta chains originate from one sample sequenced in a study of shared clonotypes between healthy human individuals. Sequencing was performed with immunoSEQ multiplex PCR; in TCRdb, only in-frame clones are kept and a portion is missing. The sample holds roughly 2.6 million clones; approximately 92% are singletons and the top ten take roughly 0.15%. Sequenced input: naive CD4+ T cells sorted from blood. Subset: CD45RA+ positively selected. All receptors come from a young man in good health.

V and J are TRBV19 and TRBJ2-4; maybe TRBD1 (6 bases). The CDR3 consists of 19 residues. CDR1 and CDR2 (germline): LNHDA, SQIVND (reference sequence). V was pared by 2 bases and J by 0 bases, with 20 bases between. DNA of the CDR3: TGTGCCAGTAGTATAACACAGGGTACGTTTAGGGTAGCCAAAAACATTCAGTACTTC. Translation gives CASSITQGTFRVAKNIQYF.

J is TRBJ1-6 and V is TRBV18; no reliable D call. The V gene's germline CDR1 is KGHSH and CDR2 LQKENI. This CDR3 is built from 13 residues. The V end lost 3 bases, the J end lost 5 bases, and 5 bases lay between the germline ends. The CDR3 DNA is TGTGCCAGCTCACCGATAGATAATTCACCCCTCCACTTT. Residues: CASSPIDNSPLHF.

In DNA form, the CDR3 reads TGTGCCAGCAGTCCCCGGGCTTATGTTCGGGTGGCGGATAACTATGGCTACACCTTC. This encodes CASSPRAYVRVADNYGYTF. The rearrangement links TRBV28 to TRBJ1-2; D gene ambiguous. V was clipped by 5 bases and J by 1 base, with 26 bases between them. CDR1 and CDR2 from the germline V gene are MDHEN and SYDVKM. The CDR3 is made up of 19 amino acids.

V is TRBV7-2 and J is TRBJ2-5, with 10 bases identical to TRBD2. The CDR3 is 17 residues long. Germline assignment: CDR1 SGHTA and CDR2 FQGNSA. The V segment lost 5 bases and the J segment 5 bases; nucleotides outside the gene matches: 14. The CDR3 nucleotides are TGTGCCAGCAGCCCCGGAGTGGTAGCGGGAGGTATGGAGACCCAGTACTTC. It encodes CASSPGVVAGGMETQYF.

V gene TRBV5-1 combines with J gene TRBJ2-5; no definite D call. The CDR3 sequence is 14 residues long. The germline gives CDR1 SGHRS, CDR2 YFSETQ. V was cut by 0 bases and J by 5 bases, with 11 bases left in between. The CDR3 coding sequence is TGCGCCAGCAGCTTGGACGCCAACGCGGAGACCCAGTACTTC. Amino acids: CASSLDANAETQYF.